Each of the 29 T cell receptor beta chains below was sequenced from the same sample in a study of blood T cell repertoires in COVID-19. Profiled with immunoSEQ multiplex PCR; TCRdb holds only in-frame clones, not every one. Of roughly 200,000 clones in the sample, around nine tenths were seen once. The specimen sequenced was peripheral blood. These TCRs come from a man aged 50-59 years with COVID-19, enrolled during active disease.

This chain links TRBV14 with TRBJ2-5; 10 nucleotides agree with TRBD2. The germline V gene has CDR1 SGHDN and CDR2 FVKESK. There are 16 residues in the CDR3. V dropped 1 base and J dropped 5; count of bases not matched to a gene: 7. CDR3 sequence: CASSQGGAGGMETQYF. The CDR3 DNA is TGTGCCAGCAGCCAAGGTGGAGCGGGAGGGATGGAGACCCAGTACTTC.

The J gene is TRBJ2-7, the V gene TRBV2; D might be TRBD1 (6 bases). CDR3 length equals 14 residues. Between the trimmed V and J ends, which lost 5 bases and 7 bases, there was a span of 18 bases. Germline assignment: CDR1 SNHLY and CDR2 FYNNEI. The CDR3: CASSKGHSSQEQYF. In DNA form, the CDR3 reads TGTGCCAGCAGTAAGGGACACTCCTCTCAAGAGCAGTACTTC.

This clone was detected only once. CDR3 sequence: CASSLFGTSGSYNEQFF. The CDR3 bases are TGCGCCAGCAGCTTGTTTGGGACTAGCGGGTCCTACAATGAGCAGTTCTTC. The V call is TRBV5-1, the J call TRBJ2-1; TRBD2 matches at 12 bases. Germline-derived CDR1 and CDR2 are SGHRS and YFSETQ. The CDR3 has 17 residues. Unmatched junction bases numbered 3, after V lost 1 base and J lost 1 base.

The chain joins TRBV5-4 to TRBJ2-2, with 12 positions matching TRBD1. This CDR3 comprises 16 residues. With V trimmed by 3 bases and J by 8 bases, 8 bases remained unmatched. CDR1 SGHNT and CDR2 YYREEE come from the germline V gene (reference sequence). CDR3 DNA sequence: TGTGCCAGCAGCTGGGGACAGGGGGCTTCGGGTGGGGAGCTGTTTTTT. Its translation is CASSWGQGASGGELFF.

This clone was seen a handful of times. V usage is TRBV7-2 and J usage is TRBJ2-7; 16 bases match TRBD2. V lost 5 bases to trimming and J lost 0 bases; unmatched junction nucleotides: 10. Per the germline V gene, CDR1 is SGHTA and CDR2 is FQGNSA. The CDR3 contains 19 residues. CDR3 sequence (DNA): TGTGCCAGCAGCCCGGGACTAGCGGGAGGGTCGGTTGTCTCCTACGAGCAGTACTTC. Its translation: CASSPGLAGGSVVSYEQYF.

The gene calls are TRBV5-4 and TRBJ2-1; TRBD1 might be the D (6 bases). CDR3 length: 13 residues. Germline V gene lookup returns CDR1 SGHNT and CDR2 YYREEE (reference sequence). V lost 5 bases and J 4 bases, leaving 10 bases between the germline ends. CDR3 DNA sequence: TGTGCCAGCAGTCCACAGGGTTACAATGAGCAGTTCTTC. As protein: CASSPQGYNEQFF.

The CDR3, as DNA: TGCGCCAGCAGCTTGGCCTGGGCAAGCAGCACAGATACGCAGTATTTT. Protein: CASSLAWASSTDTQYF. V gene TRBV5-1 combines with J gene TRBJ2-3; D not certain. The CDR3 is made up of 16 amino acids. Trimming removed 0 bases from V and 0 bases from J, with 11 bases in between. The germline CDR1 and CDR2 sequences are SGHRS and YFSETQ.

The rearrangement uses TRBV15 and TRBJ2-1; 8 bases fit TRBD2. Per the germline V gene, CDR1 is LNHNV and CDR2 is YYDKDF (reference sequence). There are 18 residues in the CDR3. V lost 1 base, J lost 5 bases, and 13 bases stayed unmatched. The CDR3 DNA reads as TGTGCCACCAGCAGAGGGGGACTAGATAACCCGGTAAACAATGAGCAGTTCTTC. This sequence encodes CATSRGGLDNPVNNEQFF. The full variable domain, with the rest looked up from reference TRBV15 and TRBJ2-1, is DAMVIQNPRYQVTQFGKPVTLSCSQTLNHNVMYWYQQKSSQAPKLLFHYYDKDFNNEADTPDNFQSRRPNTSFCFLDIRSPGLGDTAMYLCATSRGGLDNPVNNEQFFGPGTRLTVL.

The chain employs TRBV5-6 and TRBJ2-2; the match to TRBD1 covers 8 bases. The V segment lost 9 bases and the J segment 0 bases; nucleotides outside the gene matches: 4. Germline CDR1 and CDR2: SGHDT and YYEEEE. There are 14 residues in the CDR3. The CDR3 nucleotides are TGTGCCACCACGGGACAGGCGAACACCGGGGAGCTGTTTTTT. This sequence encodes CATTGQANTGELFF. The complete variable domain, with remaining parts taken from reference TRBV5-6 and TRBJ2-2, reads DAGVTQSPTHLIKTRGQQVTLRCSPKSGHDTVSWYQQALGQGPQFIFQYYEEEERQRGNFPDRFSGHQFPNYSSELNVNALLLGDSALYLCATTGQANTGELFFGEGSRLTVL.

The J gene is TRBJ1-1, the V gene TRBV9; maybe TRBD1 (5 bases). The CDR3 is 14 residues long. CDR1 SGDLS and CDR2 YYNGEE come from the germline V gene. The V and J ends lost 0 bases and 4 bases respectively, with 10 bases between them. The CDR3 region has the DNA TGTGCCAGCAGCGTAGAGGGGTTCGGCACTGAAGCTTTCTTT. It yields the protein CASSVEGFGTEAFF.

This rearrangement joins TRBV18 to TRBJ1-3; weak D call: TRBD1 (6 bases). Germline V CDR1 and CDR2: KGHSH, LQKENI. The V and J ends lost 2 bases and 0 bases respectively, with 11 bases between them. The CDR3 is 16 amino acids. The CDR3: CASSPWDNSSGNTIYF. CDR3 in DNA: TGTGCCAGCTCACCATGGGACAACAGCTCTGGAAACACCATATATTTT.

The rearrangement links TRBV15 to TRBJ2-3, with 9 bases lining up with TRBD2. The CDR3 loop spans 15 amino acids. Germline V lookup: CDR1 LNHNV, CDR2 YYDKDF (reference sequence). V gave up 3 bases and J gave up 4 bases; unmatched junction bases: 5. CDR3 DNA: TGTGCCACCAGCAGTTCTAGCGGGGAACCAGATACGCAGTATTTT. Translated: CATSSSSGEPDTQYF.

With respect to this clone: At one end the junction does not follow the germline gene, possibly because of a read error. This rearrangement joins TRBV29-1 to TRBJ2-7; 9 positions match TRBD1. Germline CDR1 SQVTM, CDR2 ANQGSEA. The CDR3 extends over 15 amino acids. The CDR3 sequence is CSVEEGGTGSSEQYF. CDR3 DNA sequence: TGCAGCGTGGAAGAAGGTGGGACAGGGTCGTCCGAGCAGTACTTC.

The chain carries TRBV19 and TRBJ2-1; the D is unclear. The V gene lost 4 bases and the J gene lost 7 bases, with 8 bases spanning the gap. Germline CDR1 LNHDA, CDR2 SQIVND (reference sequence). The CDR3 covers 12 residues. Here the CDR3 DNA reads TGTGCCAGTAGTAAAGAGGAGAATGAGCAGTTCTTC. It translates to CASSKEENEQFF.

A few counts support this clone. The chain links TRBV19 to TRBJ1-2, with a tentative D call TRBD1 (6 bases). From germline, CDR1 is LNHDA and CDR2 SQIVND (reference sequence). The ends were cut back, 3 bases at V and 4 bases at J, with 15 bases in the middle. The CDR3 runs to 15 residues. Here the CDR3 reads CASSIPATGFYGYTF. The CDR3 region has the DNA TGTGCCAGTAGTATCCCCGCCACAGGGTTCTATGGCTACACCTTC.

The chain carries TRBV10-3 and TRBJ2-7; weak D call: TRBD1 (5 bases). V lost 6 bases and J 3 bases, leaving 9 bases between the germline ends. The CDR3 spans 12 residues. CDR1 is ENHRY, CDR2 SYGVKD, per germline. The CDR3 here is CAISPGIYEQYF. In DNA form, the CDR3 reads TGTGCCATCAGCCCAGGGATCTACGAGCAGTACTTC.

The rearrangement joins TRBV7-3 to TRBJ2-1; the match to TRBD2 covers 13 bases. The V gene end was trimmed by 5 bases and the J gene end by 7 bases; junction bases not matched to a gene: 8. CDR1 is SGHTA and CDR2 is FQGTGA in the germline V gene. The CDR3 length is 16 residues. DNA of the CDR3: TGTGCCAGCAGCACCGGACTAGCGGGGGCGGGAAATGAGCAGTTCTTC. Protein product: CASSTGLAGAGNEQFF.

This chain uses TRBV5-1 with TRBJ1-1; TRBD1 aligns across 10 bases. The CDR3 sequence is 14 residues long. Trimming removed 7 bases from V and 1 base from J; junction bases left unmatched: 4. Germline V gives CDR1 SGHRS, CDR2 YFSETQ. The DNA of the CDR3 is TGCGCCAGCGTCGGACAGGGGGGGAACACTGAAGCTTTCTTT. It translates to CASVGQGGNTEAFF.

The V call is TRBV30, the J call TRBJ2-5; 7 bases are shared with TRBD1. Looked up from germline, CDR1 is GTSNPN and CDR2 is SVGIG (reference sequence). CDR3 length: 14 amino acids. V lost 0 bases and J lost 2; bases outside the gene matches: 3. Here the CDR3 reads CAWSVLGQQETQYF. The CDR3 bases are TGTGCCTGGAGTGTACTGGGACAGCAAGAGACCCAGTACTTC.

CDR3 sequence reads: CASIGRASSGANVLTF. CDR3 coding DNA: TGTGCCAGCATAGGGAGGGCGAGCTCTGGGGCCAACGTCCTGACTTTC. V gene TRBV6-6 combines with J gene TRBJ2-6; 7 nucleotides agree with TRBD2. J was trimmed by 0 bases and V by 7 bases; bases with no gene match: 6. The CDR3 consists of 16 residues. CDR1 is MNHNY, CDR2 SVGAGI, per germline (reference sequence).

The J gene is TRBJ1-6, the V gene TRBV3-1 (or the pseudogene TRBV3-2); D might be TRBD1 (5 bases). The CDR3 has 17 residues. Trimming left V 6 bases short and J 5 bases short, with 20 bases between. Germline V CDR1 and CDR2: LGHDT, YNNKEL (reference sequence). The CDR3 nucleotides are TGTGCCAGCAGGCAGGGTGGTACAGGACAAAATAATTCACCCCTCCACTTT. It specifies CASRQGGTGQNNSPLHF.

The V and J genes are TRBV5-6 and TRBJ1-1; possible D gene TRBD1, 5 bases. The CDR3 totals 17 residues. CDR1 is SGHDT, CDR2 YYEEEE, per germline. Trimming took 4 bases from V and 5 from J, leaving 24 bases between them. The CDR3 sequence is CASSRGGRGSVLTEAFF. CDR3 nucleotides: TGTGCCAGCAGCCGGGGGGGTCGAGGTAGTGTTTTGACTGAAGCTTTCTTT.

This chain uses TRBV2 with TRBJ2-5, with a possible D match to TRBD1 (6 bases). This CDR3 spans 13 amino acids. The germline V gene encodes CDR1 SNHLY and CDR2 FYNNEI. Trimming shortened V by 8 bases and J by 1 base, and 11 bases separated the two germline ends. The CDR3 here is CASVRTVQETQYF. The CDR3 bases are TGTGCCAGCGTAAGGACAGTCCAAGAGACCCAGTACTTC.

The J gene is TRBJ2-3, the V gene TRBV4-1, with TRBD1 as a possible D gene (6 bases). The CDR3 consists of 15 residues. The V end was cut by 0 bases, the J end by 5 bases, with 12 bases between. The germline V gene has CDR1 MGHRA and CDR2 YSYEKL. The CDR3 DNA sequence: TGCGCCAGCAGCCAAGATATGGGGGCGAAAGATACGCAGTATTTT. This codes for CASSQDMGAKDTQYF.

This chain joins TRBV27 and TRBJ2-1; possible D gene TRBD2, 5 bases. V shed 6 bases and J shed 9 bases, with 12 bases lying between them. CDR1 is MNHEY and CDR2 is SMNVEV in the germline V gene (reference sequence). This CDR3 spans 12 amino acids. This chain's CDR3 is CASSGVWGEQFF. CDR3 bases: TGTGCCAGCAGCGGGGTCTGGGGTGAGCAGTTCTTC.

The table lists this clone with many counts. The chain links TRBV7-2 to TRBJ1-6; possible D gene TRBD1, 6 bases. The CDR3 consists of 18 residues. Trimming left V 4 bases short and J 13 bases short, with 29 bases between. Germline CDR1 is SGHTA and CDR2 is FQGNSA. The CDR3 DNA sequence: TGTGCCAGCAGCTCCTCTAGGCTGGGACACCGATCTGGGTCGCCCCTCCACTTT. It yields the protein CASSSSRLGHRSGSPLHF.

This clone appeared once. This rearrangement joins TRBV28 to TRBJ2-7, with 8 bases fitting TRBD1. Germline lookup yields CDR1 MDHEN and CDR2 SYDVKM. The ends lost 3 bases at V and 0 bases at J; junction bases unmatched: 13. The CDR3 runs 18 residues. The DNA for the CDR3 is TGTGCCAGCAGTTTCTACACTAACCCGGACAGGGCCTCCTACGAGCAGTACTTC. This gives the protein CASSFYTNPDRASYEQYF. Full variable domain (rest looked up from reference TRBV28 and TRBJ2-7): DVKVTQSSRYLVKRTGEKVFLECVQDMDHENMFWYRQDPGLGLRLIYFSYDVKMKEKGDIPEGYSVSREKKERFSLILESASTNQTSMYLCASSFYTNPDRASYEQYFGPGTRLTVT.

The chain joins TRBV19 to TRBJ1-2; 9 bases align to TRBD1. Germline lookup yields CDR1 LNHDA and CDR2 SQIVND (reference sequence). This CDR3 has 14 residues. With V trimmed by 4 bases and J by 9 bases, 9 bases remained unmatched. CDR3 coding DNA: TGTGCCAGTAGTACCACCGGGACAGGGTCCCGCTACACCTTC. Encoded protein: CASSTTGTGSRYTF.

The rearrangement uses TRBV5-4 and TRBJ2-5, with TRBD2 identical over 8 bases. The germline gives CDR1 SGHNT, CDR2 YYREEE (reference sequence). CDR3 size: 15 residues. V lost 4 bases to trimming and J lost 1 base; unmatched junction nucleotides: 6. CDR3 DNA sequence: TGTGCCAGCAGCGACCCGACTAGCGCCCAAGAGACCCAGTACTTC. It yields the protein CASSDPTSAQETQYF.